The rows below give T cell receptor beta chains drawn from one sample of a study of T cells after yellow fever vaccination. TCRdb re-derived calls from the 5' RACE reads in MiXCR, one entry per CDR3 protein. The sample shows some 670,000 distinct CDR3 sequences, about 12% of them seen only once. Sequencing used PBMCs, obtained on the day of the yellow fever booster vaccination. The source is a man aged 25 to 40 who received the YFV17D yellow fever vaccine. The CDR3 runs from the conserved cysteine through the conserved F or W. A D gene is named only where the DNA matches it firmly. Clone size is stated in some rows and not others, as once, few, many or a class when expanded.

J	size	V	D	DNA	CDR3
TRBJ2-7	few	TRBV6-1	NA	TGTGCCAGCAGTAGGGACCTACAGATCTCCTACGAGCAGTACTTC	CASSRDLQISYEQYF
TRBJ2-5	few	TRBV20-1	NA	TGCAGTGCTAGAGATCGGTCCGCCCAAGAGACCCAGTACTTC	CSARDRSAQETQYF
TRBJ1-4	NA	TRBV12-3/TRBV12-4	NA	TGTGCCAGCAGTTTATCCGCCTCCCGCACAACTAATGAAAAACTGTTTTTT	CASSLSASRTTNEKLFF
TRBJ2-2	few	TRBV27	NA	TGTGCCAGCAGTTTGGGGGCGGCCACCGGGGAGCTGTTTTTT	CASSLGAATGELFF
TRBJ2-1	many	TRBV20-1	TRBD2	TGCAGTGCTCCCCTAGCGGGGATGCAGAAAGAGCAGTTCTTC	CSAPLAGMQKEQFF
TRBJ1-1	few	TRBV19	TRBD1	TGTGCCAGTAGTAGTCCAGACAGGGGGGGCTGGAGCTTT	CASSSPDRGGWSF
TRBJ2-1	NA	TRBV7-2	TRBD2	TGTGCCAGCAGCTTATCCCTAGCGGGTTATTACAATGAGCAGTTCTTC	CASSLSLAGYYNEQFF
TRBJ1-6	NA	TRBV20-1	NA	TGCAGTGCTAGAGTCTCAGGGGCAACTGGGAATTCACCCCTCCACTTT	CSARVSGATGNSPLHF
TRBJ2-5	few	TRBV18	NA	TGTGCCAGCTCGCCCCCGAATCAAGAGACCCAGTACTTC	CASSPPNQETQYF
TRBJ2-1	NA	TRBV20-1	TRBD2	TGCGGGGTAGCGGGAGATGGCTCCTACAATGAGCAGTTCTTC	CGVAGDGSYNEQFF
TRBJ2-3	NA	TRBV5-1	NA	TGCGCCAGCCGTAACTCAGATACGCAGTATTTT	CASRNSDTQYF
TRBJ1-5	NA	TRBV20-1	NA	TGCAGTGCTAGAGGAAGCGGCAACAATCAGCCCCAGAATTTT	CSARGSGNNQPQNF
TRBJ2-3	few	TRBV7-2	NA	TGTGCCAGCAGCTTAGTTCCAGTTTCTGTGGAGTATTTT	CASSLVPVSVEYF
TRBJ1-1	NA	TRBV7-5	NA	NA	CISVSPGSRCQGAFF
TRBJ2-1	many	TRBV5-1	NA	TGCGCCAGCAGCTTGCCAGGGACTCTAGGGCAGTTCTTC	CASSLPGTLGQFF
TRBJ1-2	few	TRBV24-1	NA	TGTGCCACCAGTGATTCCGGACAGCGATACCTCTATGGCTACACCTTC	CATSDSGQRYLYGYTF
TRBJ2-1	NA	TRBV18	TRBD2	TGTGCCAGCTCACCACCCAGACTAGCGGGAATCGGCAATGAGCAGTTCTTC	CASSPPRLAGIGNEQFF
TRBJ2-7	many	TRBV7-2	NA	TGTGCCAGCAGCCGAACAGGGCTCTCCTACGAGCAGTACTTC	CASSRTGLSYEQYF
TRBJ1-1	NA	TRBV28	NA	TGTGCCAGCAGGGAATACGAGGGTCGGGGTACTGAAGCTTTCTTT	CASREYEGRGTEAFF
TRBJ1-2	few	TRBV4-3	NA	TGCGCCAGCAGCCAAGGGTGGGGCCAAAGGGGCTATGGCTACACCTTC	CASSQGWGQRGYGYTF
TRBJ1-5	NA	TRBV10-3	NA	TGTGCCATCAGCCAGAGGGGGGCAGCTTCAAATCAGCCCCAGCATTTT	CAISQRGAASNQPQHF
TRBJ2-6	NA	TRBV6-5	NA	TGTGCCAGCAGTTACGAACAGGGCCTCTCTGGGGCCAACGTCCAGACTTTC	CASSYEQGLSGANVQTF
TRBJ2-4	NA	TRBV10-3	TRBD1	TGTGCCAGCAGAGGACAGGGGGCAAACATTCAGTACTTC	CASRGQGANIQYF
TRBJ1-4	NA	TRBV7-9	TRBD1	TGTGCCAGCAGCTCAGGACAGGGTTCCGAAAAACTGTTTTTT	CASSSGQGSEKLFF
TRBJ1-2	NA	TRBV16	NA	TGTGCCAGCACAGAAAGGGACTATGGCTACACCTTC	CASTERDYGYTF
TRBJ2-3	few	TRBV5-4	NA	TGTGCCAGCAGCCTTGGCTCAGCGCCAGATACGCAGTATTTT	CASSLGSAPDTQYF
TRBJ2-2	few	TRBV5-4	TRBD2	TGTGCCAGCAGCCAAGCGGGAGGGGGCACCGGGGAGCTGTTTTTT	CASSQAGGGTGELFF
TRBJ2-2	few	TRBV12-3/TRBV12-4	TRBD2	TGTGCCAGCAGCGATGGGACTAGCGGGAGGGAAGGAGGGGAGCTGTTTTTT	CASSDGTSGREGGELFF
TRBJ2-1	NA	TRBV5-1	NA	TGCGCCAGCAGTGGGTTGGACGGTGGGGATGAGCAGTTCTTC	CASSGLDGGDEQFF
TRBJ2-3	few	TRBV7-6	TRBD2	TGTGCCAGCAGCTTAGCTGGGCGGGGGGCCACAGATACGCAGTATTTT	CASSLAGRGATDTQYF
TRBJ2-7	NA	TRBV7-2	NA	TGTGCCAGCAGGGACGTCCTCTGGTACGAGCAGTACTTC	CASRDVLWYEQYF
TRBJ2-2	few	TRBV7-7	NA	TGTGCCAGCAGCTTTGGGGGGCTGAGGAACACCGGGGAGCTGTTTTTT	CASSFGGLRNTGELFF
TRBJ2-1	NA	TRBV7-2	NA	TGTGCCAGCAGCTTAGGGCGGGACCGCTACAATGAGCAGTTCTTC	CASSLGRDRYNEQFF
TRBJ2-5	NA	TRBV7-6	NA	TGTGCCAGCAGCTTAGCGGCGACAGGGAGGGGGTACCAAGAGACCCAGTACTTC	CASSLAATGRGYQETQYF
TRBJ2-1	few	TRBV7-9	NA	TGTGCCAGCTGCGACAGGAGCTCCTACAATGAGCAGTTCTTC	CASCDRSSYNEQFF
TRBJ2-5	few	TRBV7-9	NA	TGTGCCAGCAGCTCCCGGCTCGAACAAGAGACCCAGTACTTC	CASSSRLEQETQYF
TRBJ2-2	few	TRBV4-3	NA	TGCGCCAGCAGCCAAGATAGCAGGGATATCACCGGGGAGCTGTTTTTT	CASSQDSRDITGELFF
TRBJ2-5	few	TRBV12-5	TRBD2	TGTGCTAGTGGCTCACTTTCGACTAGCGGGTTACAAGAGACCCAGTACTTC	CASGSLSTSGLQETQYF
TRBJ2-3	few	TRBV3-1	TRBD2	TGTGCCAGCAGCCAGCGGGAGGCGCGTGGGAGTACGCAGTATTTT	CASSQREARGSTQYF
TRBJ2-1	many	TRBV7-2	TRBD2	TGTGCCAGCAGTCCGGGACTAGGGTTCAATGAGCAGTTCTTC	CASSPGLGFNEQFF
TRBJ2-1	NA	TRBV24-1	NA	TGTGCCACCAGTGATTTAAAGTCACTAGAGCAGTTCTTC	CATSDLKSLEQFF
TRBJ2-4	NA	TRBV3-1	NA	TGTGCCAGCAGCCAAGATATAGGCAGTCCGGGACGCCCCCGGTACTTC	CASSQDIGSPGRPRYF
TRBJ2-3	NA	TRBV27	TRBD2	TGTGCCAGCAGCCTTCGAACCGGGACTAGCTCCCTTAGTACGCAGTATTTT	CASSLRTGTSSLSTQYF
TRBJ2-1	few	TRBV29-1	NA	TGCAGCGTCGGGGACCACAATGAGCAGTTCTTC	CSVGDHNEQFF
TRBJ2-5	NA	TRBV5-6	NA	TGTGCCAGCAGCCCCTGGCCAGTAGAAGAGACCCAGTACTTC	CASSPWPVEETQYF
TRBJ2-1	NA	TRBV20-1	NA	TGCAGTGGGCGGGAAAGCTCCTACAATGAGCAGTTCTTC	CSGRESSYNEQFF
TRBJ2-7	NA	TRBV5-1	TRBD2	TGCGCCAGCAGCTTGGGCCGGGCGGGAGTCTACGAGCAGTACTTC	CASSLGRAGVYEQYF
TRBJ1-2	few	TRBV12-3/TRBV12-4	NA	TGTGCCAGCAGGAAATCAGGGGCGCGGGGCTACACCTTC	CASRKSGARGYTF
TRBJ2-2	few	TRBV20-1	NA	TGCAGTGCTAGAGAGGAGGCCCGCGGGGAGCTGTTTTTT	CSAREEARGELFF
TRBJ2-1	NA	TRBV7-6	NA	TGTGCCAGCAGCTTAATAGCCCTCCACAATGAGCAGTTCTTC	CASSLIALHNEQFF
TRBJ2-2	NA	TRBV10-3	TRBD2	TGTGCCATCAGTTCCGGGACTAGTACCGGGGAGCTGTTTTTT	CAISSGTSTGELFF
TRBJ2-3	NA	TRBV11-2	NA	TGTGCCAGCAGCCGACAAGGGACGACCCAGGGAACGCAGTATTTT	CASSRQGTTQGTQYF
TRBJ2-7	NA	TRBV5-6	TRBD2	TGTGCCAGCAGCTTACGGACTAGCGGGAGGCCCTACGAGCAGTACTTC	CASSLRTSGRPYEQYF
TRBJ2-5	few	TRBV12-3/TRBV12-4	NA	TGTGCCAGCAGTTTCGACCAAGAGACCCAGTACTTC	CASSFDQETQYF
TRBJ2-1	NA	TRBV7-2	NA	TGTGCCAGCAGCTTAAGGCGGACGGACAATGAGCAGTTCTTC	CASSLRRTDNEQFF
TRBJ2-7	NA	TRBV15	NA	TGTGCCACCAGCAGAGATCGTGGGACGCTCTCCTACGAGCAGTACTTC	CATSRDRGTLSYEQYF